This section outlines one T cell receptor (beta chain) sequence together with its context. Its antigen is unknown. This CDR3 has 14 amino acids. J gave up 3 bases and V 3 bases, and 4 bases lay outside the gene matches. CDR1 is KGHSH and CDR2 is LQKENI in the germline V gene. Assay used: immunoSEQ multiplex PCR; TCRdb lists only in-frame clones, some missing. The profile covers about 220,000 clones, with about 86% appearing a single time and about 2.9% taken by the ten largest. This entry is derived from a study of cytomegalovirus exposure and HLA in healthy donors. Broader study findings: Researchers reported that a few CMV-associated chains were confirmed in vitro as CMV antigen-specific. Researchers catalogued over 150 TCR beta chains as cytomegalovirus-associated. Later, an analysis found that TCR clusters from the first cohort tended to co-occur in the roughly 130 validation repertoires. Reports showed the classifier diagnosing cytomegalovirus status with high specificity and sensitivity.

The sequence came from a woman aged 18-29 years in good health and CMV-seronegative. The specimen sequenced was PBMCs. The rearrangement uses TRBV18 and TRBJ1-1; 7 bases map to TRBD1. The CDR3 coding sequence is TGTGCCAGCTCACCCCAGGGGGTTGACACTGAAGCTTTCTTT. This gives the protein CASSPQGVDTEAFF.